This TCR beta chain was documented in a study of CD4 T cell repertoires in COVID-19. Looking at the study overall: Relabeled CFSE-low cells, IL-2-expanded for roughly ten days, met spikes from other coronaviruses.

No culture step preceded sequencing of the ex vivo isolated memory T cells. This table comes from immunoSEQ multiplex PCR, and its TCRdb copy is limited to in-frame clones, with some not included. The repertoire has about 75,000 clones, 83% of them found once; the top ten carry about 0.5%. Regarding the study as a whole: Suggested intraclonal diversification: top SARS-CoV-2-reactive clonotypes appeared in two or three memory subsets. Between about 7 and 28% of SARS-CoV-2 clonotypes also appeared in SARS-CoV and/or HKU1 spike cultures.

This clone was found a few times. The antigen is unknown. Per the germline V gene, CDR1 is SQVTM and CDR2 is ANQGSEA. The J segment lost 2 bases and the V segment lost 6 bases, leaving 12 bases of the junction unmatched. The CDR3 is 16 residues long. V usage is TRBV29-1 and J usage is TRBJ2-7; 11 bases map to TRBD1. This TCR was recovered from a human donor who had COVID-19. Specimen: CD4+ T cells from peripheral blood, collected after recovery from COVID-19. The CDR3 spells CSVFWRTGGRTYEQYF. In nucleotides, the CDR3 is TGCAGCGTATTTTGGAGGACAGGGGGCAGGACCTACGAGCAGTACTTC.